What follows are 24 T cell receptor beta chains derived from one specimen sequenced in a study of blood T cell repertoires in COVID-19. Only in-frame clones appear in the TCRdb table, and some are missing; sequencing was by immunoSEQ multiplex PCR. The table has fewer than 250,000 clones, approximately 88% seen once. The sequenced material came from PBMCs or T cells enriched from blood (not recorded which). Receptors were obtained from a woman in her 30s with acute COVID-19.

The CDR3 loop is CASSQEGALETQYF. In nucleotides, the CDR3 is TGTGCCAGCAGCCAGGAGGGGGCGCTGGAGACCCAGTACTTC. The V call is TRBV3-1 (or the pseudogene TRBV3-2), the J call TRBJ2-5; D possibly corresponds to TRBD1 (7 bases). There are 14 residues in the CDR3. CDR1 and CDR2 from the germline V gene are LGHDT and YNNKEL (reference sequence). V lost 3 bases, J lost 5 bases, and 13 bases lay in between.

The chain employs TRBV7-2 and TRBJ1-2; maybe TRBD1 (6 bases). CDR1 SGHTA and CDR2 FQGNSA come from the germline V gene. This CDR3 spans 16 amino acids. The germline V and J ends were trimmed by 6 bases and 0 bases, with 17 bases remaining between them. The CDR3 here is CASRNWGGQPNYGYTF. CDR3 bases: TGTGCCAGCAGGAATTGGGGTGGACAGCCTAACTATGGCTACACCTTC.

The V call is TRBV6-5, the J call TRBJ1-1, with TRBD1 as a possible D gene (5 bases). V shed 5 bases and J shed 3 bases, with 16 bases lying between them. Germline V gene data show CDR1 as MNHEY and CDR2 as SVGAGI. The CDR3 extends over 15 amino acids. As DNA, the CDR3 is TGTGCCAGCAGTATCCAGGGTGGGGTCGACACTGAAGCTTTCTTT. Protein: CASSIQGGVDTEAFF.

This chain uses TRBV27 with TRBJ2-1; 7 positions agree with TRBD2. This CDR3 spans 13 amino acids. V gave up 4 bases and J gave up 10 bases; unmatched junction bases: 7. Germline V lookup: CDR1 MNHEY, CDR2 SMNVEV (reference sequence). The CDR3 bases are TGTGCCAGCAGTTCTCTAGCGGTGAGGGAGCAGTTCTTC. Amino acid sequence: CASSSLAVREQFF.

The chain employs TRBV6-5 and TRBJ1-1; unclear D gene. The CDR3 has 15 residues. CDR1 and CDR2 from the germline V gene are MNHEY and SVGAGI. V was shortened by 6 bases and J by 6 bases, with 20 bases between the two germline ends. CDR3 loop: CASSPGDFLTAEAFF. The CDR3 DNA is TGTGCCAGCAGCCCCGGAGACTTCCTTACCGCTGAAGCTTTCTTT.

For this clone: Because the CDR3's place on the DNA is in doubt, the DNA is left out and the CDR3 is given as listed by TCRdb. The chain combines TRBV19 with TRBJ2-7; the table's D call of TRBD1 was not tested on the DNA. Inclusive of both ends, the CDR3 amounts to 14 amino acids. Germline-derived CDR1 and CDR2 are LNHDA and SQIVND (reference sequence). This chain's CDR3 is CASSSGQGSSEQYF.

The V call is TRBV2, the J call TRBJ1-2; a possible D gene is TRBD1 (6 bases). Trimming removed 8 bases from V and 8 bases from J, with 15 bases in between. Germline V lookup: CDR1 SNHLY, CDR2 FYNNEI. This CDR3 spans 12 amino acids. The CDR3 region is CASRRGGSGYTF. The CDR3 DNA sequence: TGTGCCAGCCGTAGGGGGGGAAGCGGCTACACCTTC. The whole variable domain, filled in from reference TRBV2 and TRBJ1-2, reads EPEVTQTPSHQVTQMGQEVILRCVPISNHLYFYWYRQILGQKVEFLVSFYNNEISEKSEIFDDQFSVERPDGSNFTLKIRSTKLEDSAMYFCASRRGGSGYTFGSGTRLTVV.

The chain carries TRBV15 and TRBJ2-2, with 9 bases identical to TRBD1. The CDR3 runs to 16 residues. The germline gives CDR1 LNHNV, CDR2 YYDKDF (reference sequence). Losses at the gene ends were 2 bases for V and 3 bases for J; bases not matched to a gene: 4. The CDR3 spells CATSRLGQGYTGELFF. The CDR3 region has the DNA TGTGCCACCAGCAGACTAGGACAGGGGTACACCGGGGAGCTGTTTTTT.

CDR3: CASRQGMGEKLFF. The DNA for the CDR3 is TGTGCCAGCCGTCAGGGTATGGGTGAAAAACTGTTTTTT. V gene TRBV7-2 combines with J gene TRBJ1-4; tentative D call: TRBD1 (5 bases). CDR1 is SGHTA, CDR2 FQGNSA, per germline. The CDR3 has 13 amino acids. Trimming stripped 8 bases from V and 7 bases from J, with 14 bases between.

The CDR3: CAFATGSTDTQYF. The DNA of the CDR3 is TGTGCCTTCGCGACAGGGAGCACAGATACGCAGTATTTT. This sequence joins TRBV10-3 and TRBJ2-3; 7 bases match TRBD1. The CDR3 is 13 residues long. V shed 11 bases and J 0 bases; nucleotides not matched to a gene: 5. Germline V gene lookup returns CDR1 ENHRY and CDR2 SYGVKD.

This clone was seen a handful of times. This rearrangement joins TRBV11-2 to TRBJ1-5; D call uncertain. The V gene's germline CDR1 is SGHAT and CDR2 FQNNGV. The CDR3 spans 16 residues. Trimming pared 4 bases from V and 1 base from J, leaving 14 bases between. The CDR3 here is CASSSIRSSSNQPQHF. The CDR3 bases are TGTGCCAGCAGCTCCATTCGTAGCTCAAGCAATCAGCCCCAGCATTTT.

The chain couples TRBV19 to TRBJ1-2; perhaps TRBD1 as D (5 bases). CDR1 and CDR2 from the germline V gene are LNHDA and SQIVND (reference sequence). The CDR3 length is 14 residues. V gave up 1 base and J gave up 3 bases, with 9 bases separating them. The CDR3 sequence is CASSIAGFYYGYTF. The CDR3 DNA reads TGTGCCAGTAGTATAGCAGGGTTCTACTATGGCTACACCTTC.

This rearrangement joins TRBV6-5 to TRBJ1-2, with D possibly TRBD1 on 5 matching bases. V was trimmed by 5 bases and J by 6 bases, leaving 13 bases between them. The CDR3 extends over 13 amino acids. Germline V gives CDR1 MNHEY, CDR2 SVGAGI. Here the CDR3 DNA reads TGTGCCAGCAGTCCTACTGGGGGGGATGGCTACACCTTC. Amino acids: CASSPTGGDGYTF.

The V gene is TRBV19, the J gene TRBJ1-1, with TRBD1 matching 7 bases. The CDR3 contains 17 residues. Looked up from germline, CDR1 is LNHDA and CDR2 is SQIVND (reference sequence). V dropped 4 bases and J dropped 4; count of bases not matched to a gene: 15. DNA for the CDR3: TGTGCCAGTAGTAGACCCCCGGGACAGCAAAAGGTCACTGAAGCTTTCTTT. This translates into CASSRPPGQQKVTEAFF.

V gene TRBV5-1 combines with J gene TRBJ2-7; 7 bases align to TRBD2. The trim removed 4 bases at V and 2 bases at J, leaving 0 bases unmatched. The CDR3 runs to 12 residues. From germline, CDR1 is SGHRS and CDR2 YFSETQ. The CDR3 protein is CASSAGAYEQYF. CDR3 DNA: TGCGCCAGCAGCGCGGGAGCCTACGAGCAGTACTTC.

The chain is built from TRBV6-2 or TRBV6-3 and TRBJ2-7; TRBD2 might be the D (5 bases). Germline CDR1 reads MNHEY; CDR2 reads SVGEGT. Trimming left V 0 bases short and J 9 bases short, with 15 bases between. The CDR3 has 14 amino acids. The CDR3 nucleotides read TGTGCCAGCAGTTACTCGAGGACTTCTCGTGTGCAGTACTTC. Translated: CASSYSRTSRVQYF.

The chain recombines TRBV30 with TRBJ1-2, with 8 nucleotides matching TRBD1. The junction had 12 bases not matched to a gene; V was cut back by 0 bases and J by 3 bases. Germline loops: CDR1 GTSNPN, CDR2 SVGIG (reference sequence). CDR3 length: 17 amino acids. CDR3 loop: CAWSVLPTGDADYGYTF. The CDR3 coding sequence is TGTGCCTGGAGTGTACTCCCGACAGGGGACGCGGACTATGGCTACACCTTC.

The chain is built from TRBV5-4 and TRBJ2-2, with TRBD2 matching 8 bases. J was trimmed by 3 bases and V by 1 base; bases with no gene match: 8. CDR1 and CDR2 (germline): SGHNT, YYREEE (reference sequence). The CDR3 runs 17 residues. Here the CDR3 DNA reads TGTGCCAGCAGCTTGTATCTTGCGGGGGGAGACACCGGGGAGCTGTTTTTT. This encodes CASSLYLAGGDTGELFF.

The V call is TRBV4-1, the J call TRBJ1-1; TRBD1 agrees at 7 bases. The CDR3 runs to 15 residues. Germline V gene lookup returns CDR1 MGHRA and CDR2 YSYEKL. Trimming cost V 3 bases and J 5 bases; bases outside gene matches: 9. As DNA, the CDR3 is TGCGCCAGCAGCCAGGCCCAGAAGGGGGCTACTGAAGCTTTCTTT. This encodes CASSQAQKGATEAFF.

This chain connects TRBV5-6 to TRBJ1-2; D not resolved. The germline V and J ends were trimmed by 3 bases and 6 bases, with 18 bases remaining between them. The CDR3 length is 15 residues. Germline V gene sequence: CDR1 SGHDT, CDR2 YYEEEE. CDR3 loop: CASSSAREDQDGYTF. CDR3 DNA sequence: TGTGCCAGCAGCTCGGCCCGGGAGGATCAAGATGGCTACACCTTC.

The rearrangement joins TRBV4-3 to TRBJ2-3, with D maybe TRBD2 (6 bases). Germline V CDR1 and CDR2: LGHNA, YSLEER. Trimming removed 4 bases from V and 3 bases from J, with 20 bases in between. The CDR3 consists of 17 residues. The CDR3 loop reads CASSPSAGPLGTDTQYF. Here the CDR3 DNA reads TGCGCCAGCAGCCCTTCTGCGGGACCCCTAGGTACAGATACGCAGTATTTT.

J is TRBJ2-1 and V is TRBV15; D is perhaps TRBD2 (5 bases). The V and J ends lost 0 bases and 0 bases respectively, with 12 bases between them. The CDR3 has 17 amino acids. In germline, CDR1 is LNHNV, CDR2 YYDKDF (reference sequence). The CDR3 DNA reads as TGTGCCACCAGCAGAGAAGGACGGGGAATCTCCTACAATGAGCAGTTCTTC. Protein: CATSREGRGISYNEQFF. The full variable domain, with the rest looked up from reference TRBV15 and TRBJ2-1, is DAMVIQNPRYQVTQFGKPVTLSCSQTLNHNVMYWYQQKSSQAPKLLFHYYDKDFNNEADTPDNFQSRRPNTSFCFLDIRSPGLGDTAMYLCATSREGRGISYNEQFFGPGTRLTVL.

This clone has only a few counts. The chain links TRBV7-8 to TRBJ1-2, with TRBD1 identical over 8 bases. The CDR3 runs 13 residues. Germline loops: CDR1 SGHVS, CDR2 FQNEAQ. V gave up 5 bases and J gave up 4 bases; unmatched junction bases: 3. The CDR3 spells CASSDRGFYGYTF. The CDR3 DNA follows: TGTGCCAGCAGCGACAGGGGATTCTATGGCTACACCTTC.

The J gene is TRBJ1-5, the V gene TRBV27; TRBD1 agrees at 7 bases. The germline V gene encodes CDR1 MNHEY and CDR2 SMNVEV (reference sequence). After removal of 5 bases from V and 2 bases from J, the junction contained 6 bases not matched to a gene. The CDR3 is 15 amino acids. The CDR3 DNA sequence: TGTGCCAGCAGTACCTATACAGGGGGCAATCAGCCCCAGCATTTT. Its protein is CASSTYTGGNQPQHF.